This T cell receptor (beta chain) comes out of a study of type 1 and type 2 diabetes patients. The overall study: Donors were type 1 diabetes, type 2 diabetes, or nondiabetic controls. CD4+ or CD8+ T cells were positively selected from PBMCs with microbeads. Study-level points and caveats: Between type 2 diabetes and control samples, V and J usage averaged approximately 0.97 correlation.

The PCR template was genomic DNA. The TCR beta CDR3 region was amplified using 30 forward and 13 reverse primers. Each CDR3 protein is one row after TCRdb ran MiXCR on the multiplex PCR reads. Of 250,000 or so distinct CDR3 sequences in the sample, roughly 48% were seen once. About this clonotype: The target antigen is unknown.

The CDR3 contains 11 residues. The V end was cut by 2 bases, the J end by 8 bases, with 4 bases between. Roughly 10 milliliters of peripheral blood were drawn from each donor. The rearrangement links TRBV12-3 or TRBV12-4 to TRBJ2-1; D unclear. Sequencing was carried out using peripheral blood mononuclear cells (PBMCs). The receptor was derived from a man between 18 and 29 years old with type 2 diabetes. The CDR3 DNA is TGTGCCAGCAGTTTAACGGATGAGCAGTTCTTC. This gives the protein CASSLTDEQFF.